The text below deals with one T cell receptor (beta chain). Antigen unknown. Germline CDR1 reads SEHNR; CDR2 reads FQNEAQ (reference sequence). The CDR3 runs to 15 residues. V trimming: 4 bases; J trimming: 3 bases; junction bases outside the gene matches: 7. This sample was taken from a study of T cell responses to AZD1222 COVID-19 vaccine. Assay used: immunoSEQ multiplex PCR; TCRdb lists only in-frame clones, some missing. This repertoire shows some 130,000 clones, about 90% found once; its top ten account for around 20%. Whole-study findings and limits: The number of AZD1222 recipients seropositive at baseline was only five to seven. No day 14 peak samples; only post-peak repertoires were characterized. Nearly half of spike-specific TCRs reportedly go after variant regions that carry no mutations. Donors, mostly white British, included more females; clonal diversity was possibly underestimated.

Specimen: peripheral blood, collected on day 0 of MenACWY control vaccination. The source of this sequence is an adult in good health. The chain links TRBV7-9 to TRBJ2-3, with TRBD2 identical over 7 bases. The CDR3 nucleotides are TGTGCCAGCAGCTCCCGGAGGGGAGGGACAGATACGCAGTATTTT. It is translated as CASSSRRGGTDTQYF. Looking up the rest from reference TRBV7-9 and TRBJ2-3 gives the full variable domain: DTGVSQNPRHKITKRGQNVTFRCDPISEHNRLYWYRQTLGQGPEFLTYFQNEAQLEKSRLLSDRFSAERPKGSFSTLEIQRTEQGDSAMYLCASSSRRGGTDTQYFGPGTRLTVL.